This paragraph reports one T cell receptor beta chain. The CDR3 has 16 residues. Losses at the gene ends were 4 bases for V and 0 bases for J; bases not matched to a gene: 4. Germline-derived CDR1 and CDR2 are LGHNA and YNFKEQ. Source study methods: Using reference gene primer amplification, nucleated cell counts were estimated. Data came from immunoSEQ multiplex PCR; TCRdb stores just in-frame clones and leaves some out. The DNA gave D and trimming, while V, J and clone size come from that table. The profile shows 140,000 to 150,000 clones, about 87% of them singletons. These data come from a study of blood T cell repertoires in COVID-19. Study summary: T cells, B-cell-depleted T cells, or PBMCs provided the cDNA or gDNA that served as material.

The chain recombines TRBV4-2 with TRBJ2-1; 9 bases agree with TRBD1. The sample taken for sequencing was peripheral blood. The source is a man aged 60 to 75 with active or convalescent COVID-19. This chain's CDR3 is CASSPATGGSYNEQFF. CDR3 coding DNA: TGTGCCAGCAGCCCCGCGACAGGGGGCTCCTACAATGAGCAGTTCTTC.